One and the same sample provided the 7 T cell receptor beta chains below, sequenced in a study of blood T cells in healthy people across ages. Next came a second PCR, run for about 6 to 12 cycles, which used a sample-barcoded 5' primer along with a J-beta primer mix. Using its own MiXCR run on the 5' RACE reads, TCRdb lists one record per CDR3 protein. The table shows approximately 600,000 distinct CDR3 sequences, with about 53% occurring only once. Sample: blood. These receptors were collected from a man aged 55 to 70 in good health.

This rearrangement joins TRBV27 to TRBJ2-1; 11 bases match TRBD1. The CDR3 runs 16 residues. Germline lookup yields CDR1 MNHEY and CDR2 SMNVEV (reference sequence). Trimming cost V 5 bases and J 3 bases; bases outside gene matches: 6. The CDR3 DNA is TGTGCCAGCAGTCCACTGGACAGGGGGCACTACAATGAGCAGTTCTTC. Its protein is CASSPLDRGHYNEQFF.

The chain has TRBV24-1 and TRBJ2-5, with 8 bases aligning to TRBD1. Trimming took 5 bases from V and 0 from J; bases not matched to a gene: 7. There are 16 residues in the CDR3. The germline CDR1 and CDR2 sequences are KGHDR and SFDVKD. The CDR3 sequence is CATSVGTGLYQETQYF. CDR3 in DNA: TGTGCCACCAGTGTAGGGACAGGCCTGTACCAAGAGACCCAGTACTTC.

This clonotype was counted between two and nine times. J is TRBJ2-3 and V is TRBV5-5; possible D gene TRBD2, 6 bases. V was pared by 1 base and J by 2 bases, with 8 bases between. The CDR3 is made up of 14 amino acids. CDR1 and CDR2 from the germline V gene are SGHKS and YYEKEE (reference sequence). The CDR3 bases are TGTGCCAGCAGCTTGAGCGGGCTCACAGATACGCAGTATTTT. Its translation is CASSLSGLTDTQYF.

This rearrangement joins TRBV3-1 to TRBJ2-3; 12 nucleotides agree with TRBD2. J lost 1 base, V lost 4 bases, and 9 bases had no gene match. This CDR3 region has 18 residues. Looked up from germline, CDR1 is LGHDT and CDR2 is YNNKEL (reference sequence). The CDR3 protein is CASSLLAGGHWRTDTQYF. As DNA, the CDR3 is TGTGCCAGCAGCCTACTAGCGGGGGGCCATTGGCGCACAGATACGCAGTATTTT.

CDR3 region: CASSYGTGNHEQYF. The CDR3, as DNA: TGTGCCAGCAGTTACGGGACAGGGAACCACGAGCAGTACTTC. This sequence joins TRBV6-6 and TRBJ2-7; 9 bases map to TRBD1. The CDR3 has 14 amino acids. The J segment lost 5 bases and the V segment lost 2 bases, leaving 4 bases of the junction unmatched. Germline V gives CDR1 MNHNY, CDR2 SVGAGI (reference sequence).

The CDR3 nucleotides are TGCAGTGCTGACAACACAGGGCAAGAGACCCAGTACTTC. Encoded protein: CSADNTGQETQYF. This chain connects TRBV20-1 to TRBJ2-5, with a possible D match to TRBD1 (6 bases). The CDR3 totals 13 residues. V was pared by 5 bases and J by 2 bases, with 12 bases between. CDR1 is DFQATT and CDR2 is SNEGSKA in the germline V gene (reference sequence).

The chain carries TRBV29-1 and TRBJ1-1; D is unclear. V was shortened by 4 bases and J by 1 base, with 10 bases between the two germline ends. Per germline, CDR1 SQVTM and CDR2 ANQGSEA. The CDR3 is made up of 13 amino acids. The CDR3 is CSVAEFRNTEAFF. The CDR3 DNA sequence: TGCAGCGTTGCGGAATTTAGGAACACTGAAGCTTTCTTT.